This T cell receptor beta chain comes out of a study of long-term antiretroviral therapy in people with HIV. The assay, immunoSEQ v3.0, was run at survey level. Sequencing had a target that covered roughly 35,000-55,000 T-cell genomes per sample. The data were produced by immunoSEQ multiplex PCR, yet TCRdb's version contains in-frame clones alone and is incomplete. This sample has roughly 30,000 clones, with about 86% found just once. Study results and caveats: Information pertaining to ART adherence, viral resistance or therapeutic modifications was not obtained. Those clones which expanded before ART made up the dominant part of the repertoire at all time points.

Points on this clone: What it recognizes is unknown.

Sequenced here: unsorted PBMCs, sampled 0.8 years after starting antiretroviral therapy. The TCR sequence derives from a woman in her thirties with HIV.

The CDR3 protein is CASSLRDRLYEQYV. CDR3 sequence (DNA): TGTGCCAGCAGCTTGAGGGACAGGCTATACGAGCAGTACGTC. The chain recombines TRBV5-6 with TRBJ2-7; 8 nucleotides match TRBD1. Germline trimming cut 1 base from V and 4 bases from J; bases unmatched to any gene: 4. The CDR3 loop spans 14 amino acids. The germline gives CDR1 SGHDT, CDR2 YYEEEE.